This T cell receptor (beta chain) was captured by sequencing in a study of blood T cell repertoires in COVID-19. Looking at the study overall: The samples span acute and convalescent COVID-19 from the United States, Italy and Spain. Nucleic acid was either cDNA or gDNA, and it came from T cells, B-cell-depleted T cells, or PBMCs.

Original processing methods: Counts of nucleated cells, estimated from reference gene primer amplification, were obtained. Sequencing used immunoSEQ multiplex PCR; TCRdb keeps in-frame clones, though not all of them. The DNA was the basis for D and trimming; V, J and clone size are from that table. Seen here are approximately 150,000 clones, about four fifths observed once, and the top ten hold about an eighth. Germline loops: CDR1 SEHNR, CDR2 FQNEAQ (reference sequence). CDR3 length equals 15 residues. Unmatched junction bases numbered 2, after V lost 3 bases and J lost 2 bases. The chain joins TRBV7-9 to TRBJ2-5; TRBD2 aligns across 11 bases. Sequenced sample: peripheral blood. This sequence was found in a man in his 70s who had recovered from COVID-19. Written as DNA, the CDR3 is TGTGCCAGCAGCTTGGGACTAGCGGAACAAGAGACCCAGTACTTC. Amino acids: CASSLGLAEQETQYF.